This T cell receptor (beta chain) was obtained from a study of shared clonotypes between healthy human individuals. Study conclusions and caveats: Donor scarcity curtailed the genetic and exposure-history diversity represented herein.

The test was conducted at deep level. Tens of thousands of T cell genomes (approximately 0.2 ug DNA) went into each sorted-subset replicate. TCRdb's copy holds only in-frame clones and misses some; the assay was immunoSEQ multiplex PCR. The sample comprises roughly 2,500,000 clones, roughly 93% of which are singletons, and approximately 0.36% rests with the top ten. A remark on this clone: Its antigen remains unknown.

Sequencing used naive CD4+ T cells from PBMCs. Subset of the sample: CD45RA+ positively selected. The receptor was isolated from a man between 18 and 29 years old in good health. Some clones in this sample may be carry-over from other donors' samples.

The chain's CDR3 is CASSPMTATYNEQFF. CDR3 nucleotide sequence: TGTGCCAGCTCACCAATGACGGCCACCTACAATGAGCAGTTCTTC. The gene calls are TRBV18 and TRBJ2-1; D not resolved. V lost 2 bases and J lost 2, with 10 bases in between. The CDR3 covers 15 residues. The germline gives CDR1 KGHSH, CDR2 LQKENI.